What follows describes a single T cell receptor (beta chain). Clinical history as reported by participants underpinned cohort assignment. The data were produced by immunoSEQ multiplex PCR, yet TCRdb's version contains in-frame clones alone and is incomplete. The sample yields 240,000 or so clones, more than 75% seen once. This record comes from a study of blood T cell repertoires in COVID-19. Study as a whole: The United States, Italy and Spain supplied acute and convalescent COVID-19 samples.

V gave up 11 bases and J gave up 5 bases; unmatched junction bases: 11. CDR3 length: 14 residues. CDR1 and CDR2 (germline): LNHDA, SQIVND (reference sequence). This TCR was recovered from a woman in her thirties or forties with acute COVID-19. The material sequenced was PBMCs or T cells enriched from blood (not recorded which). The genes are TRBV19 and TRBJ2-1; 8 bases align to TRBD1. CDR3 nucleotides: TGTGCCGCCGGTTGGACAGGGCTTAACAATGAGCAGTTCTTC. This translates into CAAGWTGLNNEQFF.